What follows are 5 T cell receptor beta chains derived from one specimen sequenced in a study of shared clonotypes between healthy human individuals. The data were produced by immunoSEQ multiplex PCR, yet TCRdb's version contains in-frame clones alone and is incomplete. The sample holds 450,000 to 500,000 clones, approximately 81% seen once. Sequencing was done on a sample of PBMCs. These TCRs come from a woman in her 40s in good health. Some clones in this sample may be carry-over from other donors' samples.

The rearrangement uses TRBV7-9 and TRBJ2-5, with 10 bases matching TRBD1. Germline assignment: CDR1 SEHNR and CDR2 FQNEAQ (reference sequence). This CDR3 has 16 amino acids. With V trimmed by 5 bases and J by 0 bases, 6 bases remained unmatched. The CDR3 bases are TGTGCCAGCAGCGGACCCGGGACAGGGGACCAAGAGACCCAGTACTTC. Translation: CASSGPGTGDQETQYF.

This chain joins TRBV11-2 and TRBJ1-1; D unclear. CDR3 length equals 17 residues. In germline, CDR1 is SGHAT, CDR2 FQNNGV. Trimming shortened V by 1 base and J by 1 base, and 16 bases separated the two germline ends. This CDR3 is CASSLAPLTAQNTEAFF. The CDR3 DNA follows: TGTGCCAGCAGCTTAGCCCCTCTGACGGCCCAGAACACTGAAGCTTTCTTT.

V gene TRBV7-3 combines with J gene TRBJ1-2; no definite D call. The CDR3 is 13 amino acids. V was pared by 1 base and J by 1 base, with 4 bases between. Germline V gene data show CDR1 as SGHTA and CDR2 as FQGTGA. CDR3 residues: CASSLSSNYGYTF. In nucleotides, the CDR3 is TGTGCCAGCAGCTTAAGCAGTAACTATGGCTACACCTTC. The full variable domain, in which reference TRBV7-3 and TRBJ1-2 provide the parts outside the CDR3, is GAGVSQTPSNKVTEKGKYVELRCDPISGHTALYWYRQSLGQGPEFLIYFQGTGAADDSGLPNDRFFAVRPEGSVSTLKIQRTERGDSAVYLCASSLSSNYGYTFGSGTRLTVV.

J is TRBJ2-3 and V is TRBV15; 7 nucleotides match TRBD1. The germline gives CDR1 LNHNV, CDR2 YYDKDF (reference sequence). With 3 bases clipped from V and 6 bases from J, the junction kept 12 bases outside the gene matches. This CDR3 region has 16 residues. CDR3 bases: TGTGCCACCAGCAGGGCAGACAGGGCATTTTGGGATACGCAGTATTTT. It yields the protein CATSRADRAFWDTQYF.

The CDR3 here is CASSWGTALNTGELFF. For the CDR3, the DNA is TGTGCCAGCAGCTGGGGGACGGCTCTTAACACCGGGGAGCTGTTTTTT. This sequence joins TRBV5-4 and TRBJ2-2, with D possibly being TRBD1 or TRBD2 (5 bases each). CDR3 length: 16 amino acids. Per the germline V gene, CDR1 is SGHNT and CDR2 is YYREEE (reference sequence). Trimming removed 3 bases from V and 2 bases from J, with 14 bases in between.